This TCR beta chain appears in the sequencing data of a study of T-cell reconstitution after alpha-beta-depleted transplantation in children. This clonotype appeared many times. Unique molecular identifiers tagged the TCRbeta library. TCRdb fed the PCR reads into MiXCR, producing one record per CDR3 protein. The table lists around 500,000 distinct CDR3 sequences, 9.5% to 15% of them singletons, with around 6% in the top ten. The sequencing used PBMCs from the stem cell graft donor, collected from the stem cell graft. This TCR was sampled from a human donor who donated a stem cell graft to a child with combined immunodeficiency.

CDR3 nucleotides: TGTGCCAGCAGTTTATCCAGCGGGGCGGTATACAATGAGCAGTTCTTC. This translates into CASSLSSGAVYNEQFF. V is TRBV12-3 or TRBV12-4 and J is TRBJ2-1; TRBD2 matches 7 bases. J gave up 4 bases and V 2 bases, and 8 bases lay outside the gene matches. The CDR3 loop spans 16 amino acids.